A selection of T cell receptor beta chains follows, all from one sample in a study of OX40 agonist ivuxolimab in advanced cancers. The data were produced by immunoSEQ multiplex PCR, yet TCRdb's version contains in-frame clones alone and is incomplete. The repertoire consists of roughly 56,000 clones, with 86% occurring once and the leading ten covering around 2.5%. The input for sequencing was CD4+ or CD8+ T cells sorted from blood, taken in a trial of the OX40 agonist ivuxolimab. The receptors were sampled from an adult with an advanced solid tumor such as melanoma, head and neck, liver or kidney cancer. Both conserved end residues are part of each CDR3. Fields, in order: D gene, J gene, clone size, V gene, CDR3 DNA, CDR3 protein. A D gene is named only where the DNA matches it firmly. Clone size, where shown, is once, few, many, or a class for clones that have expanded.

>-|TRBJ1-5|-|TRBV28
TGTGCCAGCAGTTTCGCGGGAGGGGCTAATCAGCCCCAGCATTTT
CASSFAGGANQPQHF
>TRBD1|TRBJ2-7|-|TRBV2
TGTGCCGGCGGGACAGGGGGGGTCAGGGAGCAGTACTTC
CAGGTGGVREQYF
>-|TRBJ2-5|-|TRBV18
TGTGCCAGCTCACCGGCCGGACAGACGGGTGAGACCCAGTACTTC
CASSPAGQTGETQYF
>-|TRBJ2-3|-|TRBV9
TGTGCCAGCAGCGTATCGACGGGTATAGATACGCAGTATTTT
CASSVSTGIDTQYF
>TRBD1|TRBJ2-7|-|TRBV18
TGTGCCAGCTCTAAAAGCGAGGACAGGGACTACGAGCAGTACTTC
CASSKSEDRDYEQYF
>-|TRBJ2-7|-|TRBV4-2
TGTGCCAGCAGCCCCCGGGACGAGACCTACGAGCAGTACTTC
CASSPRDETYEQYF
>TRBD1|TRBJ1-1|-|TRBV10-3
TGTGCCATCAGGCCGGGACAGGGGACCGGAGGGGTTAACACTGAAGCTTTCTTT
CAIRPGQGTGGVNTEAFF
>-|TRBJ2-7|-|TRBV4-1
TGCGCCAGCAGCCCGATCGGACAAGGCGAGCAGTACTTC
CASSPIGQGEQYF
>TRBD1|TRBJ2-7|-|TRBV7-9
TGTGCCAGCAGCTTTTGGGACAGGGCTAGCGAGCAGTACTTC
CASSFWDRASEQYF
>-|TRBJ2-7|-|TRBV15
TGTGCCACCAGCAGAGGACCCGCAGCATCCTACGAGCAGTACTTC
CATSRGPAASYEQYF
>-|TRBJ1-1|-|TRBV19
TGTGCCAGTAGTATCCCCGGTGGGGGGCTGGGTGAAGCTTTCTTT
CASSIPGGGLGEAFF
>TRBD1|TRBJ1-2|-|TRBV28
TGTGCCAGCTGGAGACAGGGGAACTATGGCTACACCTTC
CASWRQGNYGYTF
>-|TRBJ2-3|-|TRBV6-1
TGTGCCAGCAGTGTACAGGGAAGCACAGATACGCAGTATTTT
CASSVQGSTDTQYF
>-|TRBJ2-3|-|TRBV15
TGTGCCACCAGCAGGGATCGAGGAACAGATACGCAGTATTTT
CATSRDRGTDTQYF
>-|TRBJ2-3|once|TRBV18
TGTGCCAGCTCACCAGGTCTCGGAGACACAGATACGCAGTATTTT
CASSPGLGDTDTQYF
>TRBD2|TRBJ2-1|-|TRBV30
TGTGCCTGGACTAGCGGGGGGCCCGGGCAGTTCTTC
CAWTSGGPGQFF
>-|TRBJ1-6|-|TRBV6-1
TGTGCCACCCGACAATATAATTCACCCCTCCACTTT
CATRQYNSPLHF
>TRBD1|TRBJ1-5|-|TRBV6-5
TGTGCCAGCAGAAGTACAGGGGGCTTATCCCAGCATTTT
CASRSTGGLSQHF
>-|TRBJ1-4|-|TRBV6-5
TGTGCCAGCAGTTACTTAGGGAAACTGTTTTTT
CASSYLGKLFF
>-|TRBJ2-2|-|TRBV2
TGTGCCAGCACCTCTTATCTAGCGAAACGGAACACCGGGGAGCTGTTTTTT
CASTSYLAKRNTGELFF
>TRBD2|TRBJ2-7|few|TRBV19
TGTGCCAGTAGTATAAAGGCGGGGGTCGACGAGCAGTACTTC
CASSIKAGVDEQYF
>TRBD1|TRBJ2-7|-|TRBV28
TGTGCCAGCAGTTTGGGACAGAGTCGCGAGCAGTACTTC
CASSLGQSREQYF
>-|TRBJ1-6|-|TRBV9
TGTGCCAGCAGCGTAGGCAGGTCGGGGTCACCCCTCCACTTT
CASSVGRSGSPLHF
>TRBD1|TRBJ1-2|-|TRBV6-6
TGTGCCAGCAGCCGGGACAGGAATAACTATGGCTACACCTTC
CASSRDRNNYGYTF
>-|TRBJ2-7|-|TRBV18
TGTGCCAGCTCACCCCCCAGTGCGGGGCTCTACGAGCAGTACTTC
CASSPPSAGLYEQYF
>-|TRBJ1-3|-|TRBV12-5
TGTGCTAGTAAACCGCGGAGAGGCGGAAACACCATATATTTT
CASKPRRGGNTIYF
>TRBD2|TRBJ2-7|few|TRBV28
TGTGCCAGCAGTTTCGAATTTAAACTAGCGGGGCCGAGCTCCTACGAGCAGTACTTC
CASSFEFKLAGPSSYEQYF
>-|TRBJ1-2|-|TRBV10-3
TGTGCCATCAGTGGGGGGGCTGGAAACTATGGCTACACCTTC
CAISGGAGNYGYTF
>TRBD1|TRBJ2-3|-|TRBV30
TGTGCCGGGACAGGATCTAGCACAGATACGCAGTATTTT
CAGTGSSTDTQYF
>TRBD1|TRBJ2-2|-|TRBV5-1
TGCGCCAGCAGCTCACAGGGGGCGGCCGGGGAGCTGTTTTTT
CASSSQGAAGELFF
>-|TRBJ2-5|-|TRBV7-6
TGTGCCAGCAGCCAGATAGGCCTAGACTCGTCCGAGACCCAGTACTTC
CASSQIGLDSSETQYF
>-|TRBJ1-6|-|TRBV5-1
TGCGCCAGCAGCCAAGACAGCGGTAATTCACCCCTCCACTTT
CASSQDSGNSPLHF
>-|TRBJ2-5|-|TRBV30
TGTGCCTGGAGTGTACTTGGGTTAGAGACCCAGTACTTC
CAWSVLGLETQYF
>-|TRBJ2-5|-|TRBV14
TGTGCCAGCAGTCGAGGGACTGGAGAGACCCAGTACTTC
CASSRGTGETQYF
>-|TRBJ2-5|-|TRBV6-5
TGTGCCAGCAGTTACGGCGTCGCAGGGAGAAAGACCCAGTACTTC
CASSYGVAGRKTQYF
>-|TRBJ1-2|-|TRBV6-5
TGTGCCAGCAGTTACGGACCCGACAAGATCTATGGCTACACCTTC
CASSYGPDKIYGYTF
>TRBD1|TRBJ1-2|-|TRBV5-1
TGCGCCAGCAGCACAACCGGGACAGGGGTTGGCTACACCTTC
CASSTTGTGVGYTF
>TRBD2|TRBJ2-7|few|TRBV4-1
TGCGCCAGCAGCCAAGAATCCACGGGGGGCTACGAGCAGTACTTC
CASSQESTGGYEQYF
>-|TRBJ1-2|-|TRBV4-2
TGTGCCAGCAGCCACCTACCGGCCAGGACTGATGGCTACACCTTC
CASSHLPARTDGYTF
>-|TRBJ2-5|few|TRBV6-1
TGTGCCAGCAGCAGGGTTCGCCAAGAGACCCAGTACTTC
CASSRVRQETQYF
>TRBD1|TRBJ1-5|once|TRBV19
TGTGCCAGTAGTATAGATTTCCAGGGGGGGAATCAGCCCCAGCATTTT
CASSIDFQGGNQPQHF
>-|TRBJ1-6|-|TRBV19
TGTGCCAGTAGCGCCGGAGGGGGCTCCTATAATTCACCCCTCCACTTT
CASSAGGGSYNSPLHF
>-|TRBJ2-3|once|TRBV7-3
TGTGCCAGCAGCTTAAGCCCAGCTAGGACAGATACGCAGTATTTT
CASSLSPARTDTQYF